The table lists the clone carrying this T cell receptor (beta chain) with a count of one. Its specificity is unknown. The germline CDR1 and CDR2 sequences are KGHSH and LQKENI. V was cut by 4 bases and J by 1 base, with 19 bases left in between. The CDR3 consists of 17 residues. The data were obtained in a study of pediatric ulcerative colitis. Overall study results and limits: Substantially fewer templates came from a couple of patients' blood samples.

The assay was run at survey level. Clones were sequenced by immunoSEQ multiplex PCR, and TCRdb holds only the in-frame ones, with some missing. The sample lists tens of thousands of clones, roughly 79% seen once, with roughly 3.4% in the top ten. One to two pinch biopsies were taken from the rectum during colonoscopy. Ulcerative colitis patients received no immunosuppressive medication before the diagnostic colonoscopy. The TCR was taken from a girl between 5 and 17 years old with moderate ulcerative colitis. The sequenced sample consisted of gut tissue. V and J are TRBV18 and TRBJ1-1; maybe TRBD1 (6 bases). The CDR3 bases are TGTGCCAGCTCACGTACCGGGACATCCGTTTCGAACACTGAAGCTTTCTTT. Encoded protein: CASSRTGTSVSNTEAFF.